These 21 T cell receptor beta chains were all obtained from the same sample, sequenced in a study of cytomegalovirus exposure and HLA in healthy donors. 60 Vbeta and 13 Jbeta primers were used in PCR. Clones were read by immunoSEQ multiplex PCR, and TCRdb kept only the in-frame ones, dropping some. Of tens of thousands of clones in the sample, roughly 76% are singletons; the top ten hold 1.3% to 1.5%. The material sequenced was PBMCs. All receptors derive from a male donor in good health and CMV-seronegative.

This sequence joins TRBV15 and TRBJ2-1; 8 nucleotides match TRBD1. CDR1 is LNHNV and CDR2 is YYDKDF in the germline V gene (reference sequence). V was clipped by 4 bases and J by 8 bases; unmatched bases: 4. CDR3 size: 13 residues. Here the CDR3 DNA reads TGTGCCACCAGCAACAGGGGGACGGATGAGCAGTTCTTC. The encoded protein is CATSNRGTDEQFF.

The chain uses TRBV20-1 and TRBJ1-1; D remains unclear. V was shortened by 3 bases and J by 3 bases, with 5 bases between the two germline ends. CDR3 size: 11 residues. Germline V gives CDR1 DFQATT, CDR2 SNEGSKA (reference sequence). Here the CDR3 reads CSASRDTEAFF. In DNA form, the CDR3 reads TGCAGTGCTAGTCGGGACACTGAAGCTTTCTTT.

The rearrangement links TRBV19 to TRBJ2-3; TRBD1 matches at 10 bases. Germline V gene data show CDR1 as LNHDA and CDR2 as SQIVND (reference sequence). V lost 2 bases to trimming and J lost 6 bases; unmatched junction nucleotides: 5. The CDR3 is made up of 15 amino acids. CDR3 in amino acids: CASSIRGTGADTQYF. The CDR3 coding sequence is TGTGCCAGTAGTATAAGGGGGACAGGGGCCGATACGCAGTATTTT.

J is TRBJ2-7 and V is TRBV11-2; D might be TRBD2 (7 bases). Germline V CDR1 and CDR2: SGHAT, FQNNGV. The V end was cut by 7 bases, the J end by 6 bases, with 25 bases between. The CDR3 length is 16 residues. Here the CDR3 reads CASKLKPGGMGSEQYF. Here the CDR3 DNA reads TGTGCCAGCAAACTAAAACCGGGGGGCATGGGTAGCGAGCAGTACTTC. The full variable domain, in which reference TRBV11-2 and TRBJ2-7 provide the parts outside the CDR3, is EAGVAQSPRYKIIEKRQSVAFWCNPISGHATLYWYQQILGQGPKLLIQFQNNGVVDDSQLPKDRFSAERLKGVDSTLKIQPAKLEDSAVYLCASKLKPGGMGSEQYFGPGTRLTVT.

The table lists this clone with a count of one. V gene TRBV13 combines with J gene TRBJ2-5; 11 bases line up with TRBD2. The CDR3 totals 16 residues. J gave up 2 bases and V 5 bases, and 7 bases lay outside the gene matches. From germline, CDR1 is PRHDT and CDR2 FYEKMQ (reference sequence). CDR3 DNA: TGTGCCAGCAGCGGACGGACTAGCGGGCTTCAAGAGACCCAGTACTTC. This encodes CASSGRTSGLQETQYF.

This clone has just a few counts. The chain is built from TRBV9 and TRBJ2-3, with TRBD2 matching over 12 bases. Germline V lookup: CDR1 SGDLS, CDR2 YYNGEE. V lost 0 bases and J lost 4; bases outside the gene matches: 3. The CDR3 length is 16 residues. CDR3 protein: CASSVGLAGGADTQYF. In DNA, the CDR3 is TGTGCCAGCAGCGTAGGGCTAGCGGGGGGGGCAGATACGCAGTATTTT. The full variable domain, with the rest looked up from reference TRBV9 and TRBJ2-3, is DSGVTQTPKHLITATGQRVTLRCSPRSGDLSVYWYQQSLDQGLQFLIQYYNGEERAKGNILERFSAQQFPDLHSELNLSSLELGDSALYFCASSVGLAGGADTQYFGPGTRLTVL.

This clone appeared a few times. This chain connects TRBV6-5 to TRBJ2-7; TRBD1 is a possible D gene (5 bases). Trimming took 2 bases from V and 5 from J, leaving 16 bases between them. Germline CDR1 reads MNHEY; CDR2 reads SVGAGI. There are 15 residues in the CDR3. The CDR3 DNA reads as TGTGCCAGCAGTTACGGGGCAGGGAAAATCCACGAGCAGTACTTC. This codes for CASSYGAGKIHEQYF.

The chain uses TRBV5-4 and TRBJ2-2; D might be TRBD1 (6 bases). The CDR3 sequence is 15 residues long. CDR1 is SGHNT, CDR2 YYREEE, per germline (reference sequence). Trimming removed 4 bases at V and 4 bases at J, with 14 bases between. As DNA, the CDR3 is TGTGCCAGCAGCGAACAGGGTAGTGGCACCGGGGAGCTGTTTTTT. Translating it yields CASSEQGSGTGELFF.

The gene calls are TRBV6-5 and TRBJ2-2; weak D call: TRBD2 (6 bases). This CDR3 is 15 amino acids long. V was trimmed by 8 bases and J by 3 bases, leaving 16 bases between them. Germline lookup yields CDR1 MNHEY and CDR2 SVGAGI. Here the CDR3 DNA reads TGTGCCAGCCGCGGGGCAGGGATAGACACCGGGGAGCTGTTTTTT. Translation: CASRGAGIDTGELFF.

The chain uses TRBV27 and TRBJ2-5, with a tentative D call TRBD1 (7 bases). Germline V gives CDR1 MNHEY, CDR2 SMNVEV (reference sequence). The CDR3 consists of 14 residues. The ends were cut back, 6 bases at V and 5 bases at J, with 16 bases in the middle. The CDR3 nucleotides are TGTGCCAGCAGGCGGGGACAGTTGTTGGAGACCCAGTACTTC. Encoded protein: CASRRGQLLETQYF.

V and J are TRBV14 and TRBJ1-2, with no clear D. Trimming took 0 bases from V and 4 from J, leaving 12 bases between them. The CDR3 covers 15 residues. Per germline, CDR1 SGHDN and CDR2 FVKESK. The CDR3 spells CASSQDLGESYGYTF. The DNA of the CDR3 is TGTGCCAGCAGCCAAGATCTGGGAGAGAGCTATGGCTACACCTTC. Supplemented by reference TRBV14 and TRBJ1-2, the full variable domain reads EAGVTQFPSHSVIEKGQTVTLRCDPISGHDNLYWYRRVMGKEIKFLLHFVKESKQDESGMPNNRFLAERTGGTYSTLKVQPAELEDSGVYFCASSQDLGESYGYTFGSGTRLTVV.

This rearrangement joins TRBV5-1 to TRBJ1-3; perhaps TRBD1 as D (5 bases). V gave up 0 bases and J gave up 5 bases, with 27 bases separating them. Per the germline V gene, CDR1 is SGHRS and CDR2 is YFSETQ. The CDR3 consists of 20 residues. Here the CDR3 reads CASSLVPGFLHTGVRNTIYF. The CDR3 DNA sequence: TGCGCCAGCAGCTTGGTACCTGGTTTTCTTCACACGGGGGTTAGAAACACCATATATTTT.

The chain couples TRBV9 to TRBJ2-1; a possible D gene is TRBD2 (5 bases). The V end was cut by 4 bases, the J end by 0 bases, with 8 bases between. Germline loops: CDR1 SGDLS, CDR2 YYNGEE. The CDR3 runs to 14 residues. CDR3 DNA: TGTGCCAGCAGCCTTGAGGGCTCCTACAATGAGCAGTTCTTC. Its protein product is CASSLEGSYNEQFF.

This clone was seen a few times. The chain couples TRBV2 to TRBJ1-1, with D hard to call. Germline V lookup: CDR1 SNHLY, CDR2 FYNNEI. The length of the CDR3 is 13 residues. V dropped 4 bases and J dropped 6 bases, with 12 bases sitting between them. The CDR3 sequence is CASSVGLAAEAFF. CDR3 sequence (DNA): TGTGCCAGCAGTGTAGGCCTCGCGGCTGAAGCTTTCTTT.

This rearrangement joins TRBV9 to TRBJ2-5; possibly TRBD2 for D (7 bases). The CDR3 runs 18 residues. Deletions cut 1 base from V and 5 bases from J, with 24 bases between. In germline, CDR1 is SGDLS, CDR2 YYNGEE. The CDR3 DNA follows: TGTGCCAGCAGCGTAAAAAGGAGCGGGGACACCAGCCCGGAGACCCAGTACTTC. Amino acid sequence: CASSVKRSGDTSPETQYF.

This clone was found a few times. This chain joins TRBV7-2 and TRBJ2-1, with D unresolved. V lost 5 bases to trimming and J lost 8 bases, with 10 bases between them. The CDR3 extends over 12 amino acids. CDR1 and CDR2 (germline): SGHTA, FQGNSA. The CDR3 DNA reads TGTGCCAGCAGCCCTAGTACCTATGAGCAGTTCTTC. Translating it yields CASSPSTYEQFF.

This clone was detected only a few times. CDR3 sequence: CASTHRQGSEKLFF. CDR3 nucleotide sequence: TGTGCCAGCACCCATAGACAGGGGAGCGAAAAACTGTTTTTT. This chain links TRBV6-5 with TRBJ1-4; 8 bases map to TRBD1. Germline V gene lookup returns CDR1 MNHEY and CDR2 SVGAGI. The CDR3 has 14 amino acids. V dropped 7 bases and J dropped 8; count of bases not matched to a gene: 9.

The chain links TRBV9 to TRBJ1-3, with D possibly matching TRBD1 (6 bases). Germline loops: CDR1 SGDLS, CDR2 YYNGEE. The CDR3 is 16 residues long. Trimming shortened V by 3 bases and J by 0 bases, and 13 bases separated the two germline ends. The CDR3 sequence: CASSGGTPSSGNTIYF. The CDR3 region has the DNA TGTGCCAGCAGCGGAGGGACACCTAGCTCTGGAAACACCATATATTTT.

The chain uses TRBV28 and TRBJ1-3; no clear D. CDR3 length equals 11 residues. Deletions cut 8 bases from V and 6 bases from J, with 8 bases between. Germline lookup yields CDR1 MDHEN and CDR2 SYDVKM. The CDR3 DNA reads TGTGCCAGCGGCAACAAAAACACCATATATTTT. Translation: CASGNKNTIYF.

CDR3 in DNA: TGCGCCAGCAGCGACTCAGGGACAACTAATGAAAAACTGTTTTTT. Translation: CASSDSGTTNEKLFF. This chain connects TRBV5-1 to TRBJ1-4, with D maybe TRBD1 (5 bases). This CDR3 has 15 residues. Trimming removed 4 bases at V and 0 bases at J, with 10 bases between. CDR1 is SGHRS, CDR2 YFSETQ, per germline.

The chain couples TRBV5-3 to TRBJ2-4; TRBD1 agrees at 9 bases. TRBV5-3 is an ORF, and what it does is uncertain. The CDR3 has 19 residues. Germline trimming cut 4 bases from V and 0 bases from J; bases unmatched to any gene: 14. Here the CDR3 DNA reads TGTGCCAGAAGCCAGAACGCCAGGACAGGGGACCTAGCCAAAAACATTCAGTACTTC. It is translated as CARSQNARTGDLAKNIQYF.